This T cell receptor beta chain originates from a study of cytomegalovirus exposure and HLA in healthy donors. Primers included in the PCR were 60 Vbeta and 13 Jbeta primers. The protocol was immunoSEQ multiplex PCR, while the TCRdb copy is restricted to in-frame clones and leaves out a portion. Of 150,000 to 200,000 clones listed, around 73% are singletons. This CDR3 is 14 amino acids long. The germline V gene has CDR1 MDHEN and CDR2 SYDVKM. Trimming took 1 base from V and 3 from J, leaving 9 bases between them. This clone was seen a few times. Sequencing was done on a sample of PBMCs. The gene calls are TRBV28 and TRBJ2-5, with D maybe TRBD2 (5 bases). This receptor was obtained from a male donor in good health and CMV-seronegative. The CDR3 reads CASSLLGREETQYF. CDR3 coding DNA: TGTGCCAGCAGTTTATTGGGGAGAGAAGAGACCCAGTACTTC.